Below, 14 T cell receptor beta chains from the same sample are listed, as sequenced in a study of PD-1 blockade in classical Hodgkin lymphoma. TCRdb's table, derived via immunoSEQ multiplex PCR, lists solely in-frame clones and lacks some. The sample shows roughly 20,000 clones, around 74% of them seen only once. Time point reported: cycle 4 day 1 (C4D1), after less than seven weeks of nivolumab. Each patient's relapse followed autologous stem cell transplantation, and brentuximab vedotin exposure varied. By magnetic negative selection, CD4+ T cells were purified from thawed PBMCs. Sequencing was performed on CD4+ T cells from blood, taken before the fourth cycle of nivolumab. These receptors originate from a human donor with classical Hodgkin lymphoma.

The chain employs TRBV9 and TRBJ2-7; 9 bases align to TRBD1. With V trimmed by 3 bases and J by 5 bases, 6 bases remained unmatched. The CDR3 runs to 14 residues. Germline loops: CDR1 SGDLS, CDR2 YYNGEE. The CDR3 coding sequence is TGTGCCAGCAGCGCGACCACAGGGGGCCACGAGCAGTACTTC. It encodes CASSATTGGHEQYF.

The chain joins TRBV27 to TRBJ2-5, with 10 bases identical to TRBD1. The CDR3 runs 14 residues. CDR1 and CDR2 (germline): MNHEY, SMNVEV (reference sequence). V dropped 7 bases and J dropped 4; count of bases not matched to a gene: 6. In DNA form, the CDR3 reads TGTGCCAGCACCAACGACAGGGGGCGAGAGACCCAGTACTTC. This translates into CASTNDRGRETQYF.

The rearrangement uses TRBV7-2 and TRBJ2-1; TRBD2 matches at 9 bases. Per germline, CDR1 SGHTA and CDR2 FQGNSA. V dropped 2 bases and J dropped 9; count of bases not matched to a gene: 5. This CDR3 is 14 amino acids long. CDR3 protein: CASSLLAGLSEQFF. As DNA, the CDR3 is TGTGCCAGCAGCTTACTAGCGGGGTTGAGTGAGCAGTTCTTC.

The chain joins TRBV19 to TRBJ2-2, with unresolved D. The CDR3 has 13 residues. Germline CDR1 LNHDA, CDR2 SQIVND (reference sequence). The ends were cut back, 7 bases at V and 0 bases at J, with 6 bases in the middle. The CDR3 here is CASIGPNTGELFF. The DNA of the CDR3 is TGTGCCAGTATTGGCCCGAACACCGGGGAGCTGTTTTTT.

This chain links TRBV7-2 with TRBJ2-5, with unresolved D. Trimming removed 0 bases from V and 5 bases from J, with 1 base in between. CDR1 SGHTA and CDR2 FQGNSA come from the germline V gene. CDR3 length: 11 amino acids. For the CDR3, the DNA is TGTGCCAGCAGCTTAGCCGAGACCCAGTACTTC. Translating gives CASSLAETQYF.

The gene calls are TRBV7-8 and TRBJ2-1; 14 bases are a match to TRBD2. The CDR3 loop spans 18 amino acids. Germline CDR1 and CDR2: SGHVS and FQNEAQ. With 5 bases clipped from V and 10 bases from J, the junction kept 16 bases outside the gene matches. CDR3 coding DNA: TGTGCCAGCAGCCTAACCGGGACTAGCGGGGGCGCCTTAGTGGAGCAGTTCTTC. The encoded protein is CASSLTGTSGGALVEQFF.

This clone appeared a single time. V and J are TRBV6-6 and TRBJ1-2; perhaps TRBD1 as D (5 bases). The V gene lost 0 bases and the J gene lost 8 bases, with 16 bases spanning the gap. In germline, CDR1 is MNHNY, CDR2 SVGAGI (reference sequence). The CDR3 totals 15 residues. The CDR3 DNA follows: TGTGCCAGCAGTTACTCGACCGCCAGGGCCGAAGGCTACACCTTC. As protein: CASSYSTARAEGYTF.

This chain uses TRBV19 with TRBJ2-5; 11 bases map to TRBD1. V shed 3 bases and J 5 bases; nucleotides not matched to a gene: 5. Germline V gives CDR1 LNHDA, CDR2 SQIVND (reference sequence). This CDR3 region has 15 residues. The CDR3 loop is CASSMPGQGGETQYF. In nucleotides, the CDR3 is TGTGCCAGTAGTATGCCGGGACAGGGGGGGGAGACCCAGTACTTC.

CDR3 sequence (DNA): TGTGCCAGCGGGTTTAGGGACGGGGCCAACGTCCTGACTTTC. It codes for CASGFRDGANVLTF. V and J are TRBV9 and TRBJ2-6, with D possibly called TRBD1 or TRBD2 (5 bases each). CDR1 SGDLS and CDR2 YYNGEE come from the germline V gene. The V end was cut by 7 bases, the J end by 4 bases, with 12 bases between. The CDR3 loop spans 14 amino acids.

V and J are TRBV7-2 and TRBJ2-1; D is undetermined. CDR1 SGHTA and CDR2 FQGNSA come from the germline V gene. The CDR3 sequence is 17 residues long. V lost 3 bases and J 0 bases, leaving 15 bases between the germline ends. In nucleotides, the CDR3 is TGTGCCAGCAGCTTGGACCTGACGCGGAGCTCCTACAATGAGCAGTTCTTC. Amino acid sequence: CASSLDLTRSSYNEQFF.

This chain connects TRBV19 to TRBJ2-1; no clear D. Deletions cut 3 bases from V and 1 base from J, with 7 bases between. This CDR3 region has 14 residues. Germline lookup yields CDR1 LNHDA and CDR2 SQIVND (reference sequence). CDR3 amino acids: CASSMSRSYNEQFF. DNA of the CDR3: TGTGCCAGTAGTATGAGCAGGTCCTACAATGAGCAGTTCTTC. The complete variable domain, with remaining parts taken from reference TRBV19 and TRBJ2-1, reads DGGITQSPKYLFRKEGQNVTLSCEQNLNHDAMYWYRQDPGQGLRLIYYSQIVNDFQKGDIAEGYSVSREKKESFPLTVTSAQKNPTAFYLCASSMSRSYNEQFFGPGTRLTVL.

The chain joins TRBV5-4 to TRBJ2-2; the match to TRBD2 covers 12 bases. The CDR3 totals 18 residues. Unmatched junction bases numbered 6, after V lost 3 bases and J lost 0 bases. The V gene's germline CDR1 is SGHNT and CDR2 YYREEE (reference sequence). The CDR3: CASSSGLAGLANTGELFF. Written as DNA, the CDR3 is TGTGCCAGCAGCTCCGGACTAGCGGGGCTAGCGAACACCGGGGAGCTGTTTTTT.

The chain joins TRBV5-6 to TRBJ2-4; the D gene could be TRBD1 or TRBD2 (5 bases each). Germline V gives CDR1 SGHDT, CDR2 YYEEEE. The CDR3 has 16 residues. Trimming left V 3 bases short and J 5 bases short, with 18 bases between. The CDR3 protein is CASSSTWDLLQNIQYF. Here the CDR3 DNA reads TGTGCCAGCAGCTCAACCTGGGACCTCCTACAAAACATTCAGTACTTC.

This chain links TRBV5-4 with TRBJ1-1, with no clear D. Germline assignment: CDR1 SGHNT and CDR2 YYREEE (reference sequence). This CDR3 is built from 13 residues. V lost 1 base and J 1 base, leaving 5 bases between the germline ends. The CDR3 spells CASSLTANTEAFF. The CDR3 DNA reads TGTGCCAGCAGCTTGACTGCGAACACTGAAGCTTTCTTT.